This is a list of T cell receptor beta chains from one sample in a study of control samples from healthy donors and cancer patients. Clones were read by immunoSEQ multiplex PCR, and TCRdb kept only the in-frame ones, dropping some. Of roughly 49,000 clones in the sample, roughly 92% were seen once. Specimen: PBMCs. These receptors were obtained from a man aged 25-40 years with colorectal cancer. CDR3s include the opening cysteine and the closing phenylalanine or tryptophan. The order of the fields is CDR3 protein, V gene.

CDR3: CASTPTGRNSPLHF
V: TRBV6-5

CDR3: CASRHNRQVSVEAFF
V: TRBV6-5

CDR3: CASSLGLPALSEAFF
V: TRBV13

CDR3: CASSRPGHLHF
V: TRBV27

CDR3: CASSPPGANFETQYF
V: TRBV18

CDR3: CASSPWTGAGELFF
V: TRBV7-2

CDR3: CASSLRDSTNTGELFF
V: TRBV5-5

CDR3: CSAPRASEQYF
V: TRBV20-1

CDR3: CASRNIGEEEAFF
V: TRBV2

CDR3: CASSPRLAANEQFF
V: TRBV7-2

CDR3: CASSTLELMNTEAFF
V: TRBV18

CDR3: CASSLASRRRVGSYEQYF
V: TRBV7-2

CDR3: CSVEDQDRGYGYTF
V: TRBV29-1

CDR3: CASSLVNKGTYGYTF
V: TRBV7-9

CDR3: CATSNSRGAGELFF
V: TRBV27

CDR3: CASSLGGGGVIQETQYF
V: TRBV5-8

CDR3: CASSYSDTDTQYF
V: TRBV6-2/TRBV6-3

CDR3: CASRRDRVTDTQYF
V: TRBV2

CDR3: CASSSRQVVGTQYF
V: TRBV27

CDR3: CASSLGRDTEAFF
V: TRBV5-5

CDR3: CASSYSAGDTEAFF
V: TRBV6-5

CDR3: CASSYTRDYGYTF
V: TRBV6-2/TRBV6-3

CDR3: CASSPASTDTQYF
V: TRBV3-1/TRBV3-2

CDR3: CATSDWGRGGIYSEQFF
V: TRBV24-1

CDR3: CASSQDGQGGYTF
V: TRBV14

CDR3: CASSVGLQGNSQETQYF
V: TRBV9